The T cell receptor (beta chain) under discussion was sequenced for a study of neurological immune-mediated disorders. The V end lost 7 bases, the J end lost 2 bases, and 12 bases lay between the germline ends. The CDR3 runs to 15 residues. CDR1 is MDHEN, CDR2 SYDVKM, per germline. TCRdb re-called the 5' RACE reads with MiXCR, one entry per CDR3 protein. In the table there are approximately 46,000 distinct CDR3 sequences, approximately 10% of which are singletons. This clonotype appeared many times. The clonotype comes from an older man with HTLV-1-associated myelopathy (HAM/TSP). The sequencing input was PBMCs. The chain joins TRBV28 to TRBJ2-6; weak D call: TRBD1 (6 bases). The CDR3 DNA reads as TGTGCCAGCAATGACAGGCTGGCTGGGGCCAACGTCCTGACTTTC. Amino acids: CASNDRLAGANVLTF.